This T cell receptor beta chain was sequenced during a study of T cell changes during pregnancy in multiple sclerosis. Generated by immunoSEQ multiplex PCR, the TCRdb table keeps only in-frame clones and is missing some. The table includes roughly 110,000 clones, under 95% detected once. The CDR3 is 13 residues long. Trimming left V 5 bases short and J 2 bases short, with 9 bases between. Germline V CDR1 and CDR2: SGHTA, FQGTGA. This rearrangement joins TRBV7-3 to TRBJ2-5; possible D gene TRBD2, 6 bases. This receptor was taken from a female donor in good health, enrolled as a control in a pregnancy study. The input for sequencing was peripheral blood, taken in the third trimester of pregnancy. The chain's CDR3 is CASSPGGQETQYF. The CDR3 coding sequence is TGTGCCAGCAGCCCCGGGGGACAAGAGACCCAGTACTTC.